The T cell receptor (beta chain) under discussion was sequenced for a study of T-cell memory formation after mild COVID-19. General study findings and limits: Later expanders leaned toward CD4+, whereas clones contracting from day 15 to 85 were balanced CD4/CD8.

Regarding this clonotype: Antigen specificity is unknown.

This CDR3 region has 15 residues. With 5 bases removed from V and 2 bases from J, the gap between germline ends came to 16 bases. Germline CDR1 is MNHEY and CDR2 is SVGEGT. TCRdb analysed the 5' RACE reads with MiXCR anew, one entry per CDR3 protein. Among 550,000 to 700,000 distinct CDR3 sequences listed, roughly 17% were seen once. The clonotype was recovered from an adult woman who had mild COVID-19 (a few samples of this study predate the infection). Cell type and time point are not known. The chain recombines TRBV6-2 or TRBV6-3 with TRBJ2-7, with D unresolved. Specimen: PBMCs or a T cell subset sorted from them (not recorded which). CDR3: CASSPPVRLTYEQYF. The CDR3 region has the DNA TGTGCCAGCAGTCCTCCAGTGAGGTTGACCTACGAGCAGTACTTC.